A selection of T cell receptor beta chains follows, all from one sample in a study of cytotoxic CD8 clonotypes in ibrutinib-treated CLL. The table came from immunoSEQ multiplex PCR; TCRdb's copy has only in-frame clones and leaves some out. The top ten hold 15% of the sample, which has under 300,000 clones, around three quarters seen once. The source was PBMCs, collected after 24 months of ibrutinib treatment. The source of these receptors is a human donor with chronic lymphocytic leukemia. Each CDR3 is given with its conserved first and last residue. A D gene is named only where the DNA matches it firmly. The size of a clone is reported for some rows only, either as once, few or many, or as a class for expanded clones.

d_call clone_size j_call v_call cdr3_nt cdr3_aa
TRBD1 NA TRBJ1-2 TRBV28 TGTGCCAGCAAACCCGGGACAGGGGCAATCTATGGCTACACCTTC CASKPGTGAIYGYTF
TRBD1 few TRBJ1-5 TRBV28 TGTGCCAGCAGTTTGACAGGGAAGGAACAGCCCCAGCATTTT CASSLTGKEQPQHF
NA NA TRBJ1-4 TRBV18 TGTGCCAGCTCACTCGGGGGCGCGAATAGGGAAAAACTGTTTTTT CASSLGGANREKLFF
NA NA TRBJ2-7 TRBV30 TGTGCCTGGAGTGTACTAGGGTTAAACTACGAGCAGTACTTC CAWSVLGLNYEQYF
NA NA TRBJ2-7 TRBV7-2 TGTGCCAGCAGCTTAGCAGTGGGTAGCGGTTCCGAGCAGTACTTC CASSLAVGSGSEQYF
NA NA TRBJ2-1 TRBV9 TGTGCCAGCAGCGTAGGGAGAGCTGAGCAGTTCTTC CASSVGRAEQFF
TRBD1 NA TRBJ1-1 TRBV7-9 TGTGCCAGCAGCTTAAGAGGGGGCGAGATCATTGAAGCTTTCTTT CASSLRGGEIIEAFF
NA once TRBJ2-7 TRBV6-6 TGTGCCAGCAGTTACCCGTGGGGTGGCAACGAGCAGTACTTC CASSYPWGGNEQYF
TRBD1 NA TRBJ2-7 TRBV10-2 TGCGCCAGCAGTGTTGACAGGGTGTACGAGCAGTACTTC CASSVDRVYEQYF
NA NA TRBJ2-7 TRBV11-2 TGTGCCAGCAGCCCGGGGGTCGGTGGGGAGCAGTACTTC CASSPGVGGEQYF
NA few TRBJ2-6 TRBV27 TGTGCCAGCAGATTGGAGGCTGGGGCCAACGTCCTGACTTTC CASRLEAGANVLTF
NA NA TRBJ2-2 TRBV7-9 TGTGCCAGCAGCTCATCTAGGACTGAGCCATCCACCGGGGAGCTGTTTTTT CASSSSRTEPSTGELFF
TRBD2 few TRBJ2-1 TRBV29-1 TGCAGCGTTGAGGGGGTAGCGGGAGGGAGTTACAATGAGCAGTTCTTC CSVEGVAGGSYNEQFF
NA NA TRBJ2-7 TRBV7-3 TGTGCCAGCAGCCCTACTTCGAGGAACGAGCAGTACTTC CASSPTSRNEQYF
TRBD2 NA TRBJ2-1 TRBV7-3 TGTGCCAGCAGCTTACGACTCGGCGGGAGTAGGGCTAATGAGCAGTTCTTC CASSLRLGGSRANEQFF
NA NA TRBJ2-1 TRBV2 TGTGCCAGCAGTGAGATTGGGACCAATGAGCAGTTCTTC CASSEIGTNEQFF
TRBD2 NA TRBJ2-7 TRBV7-2 TGTGCCAGCAGCTCGGACGGGCCATCCGGGACTAGCGGCTACGAGCAGTACTTC CASSSDGPSGTSGYEQYF
TRBD2 NA TRBJ2-7 TRBV5-1 TGCGCCAGCAGCCCCGTTAGCGGGAGGGCTTACGAGCAGTACTTC CASSPVSGRAYEQYF
NA NA TRBJ2-7 TRBV6-6 TGTGCCAGCAGTCAAGGCGGGACCCCCTACGAGCAGTACTTC CASSQGGTPYEQYF
NA few TRBJ2-3 TRBV30 TGTGCCTGGAGTATCCTGGGTGCAGATACGCAGTATTTT CAWSILGADTQYF
NA NA TRBJ2-2 TRBV28 TGTGCCTGGGGGACTCTTAACACCGGGGAGCTGTTTTTT CAWGTLNTGELFF
TRBD2 once TRBJ2-3 TRBV30 TGTGCCTGGAGCGGCGGGAGGGCGGATACGCAGTATTTT CAWSGGRADTQYF
TRBD2 NA TRBJ2-7 TRBV2 TGTGCCAGCAGTTCAGGTAGCGGGAGGGAGTACGAGCAGTACTTC CASSSGSGREYEQYF
NA NA TRBJ1-2 TRBV6-5 TGTGCCAGCAATCAGGAAAACTATGGCTACACCTTC CASNQENYGYTF
NA NA TRBJ2-4 TRBV7-2 TGTGCCAGCAGCCTAAGGGGGGAAAACATTCAGTACTTC CASSLRGENIQYF
NA few TRBJ2-3 TRBV9 TGTGCCAGCAGCGTTCAGGGGAGCACAGATACGCAGTATTTT CASSVQGSTDTQYF
TRBD1 NA TRBJ1-4 TRBV7-9 TGTGCCAGCAGCCCGAAGACGGGACAGGGGGCCCAATGGGGAAAACTGTTTTTT CASSPKTGQGAQWGKLFF
NA many TRBJ1-4 TRBV9 TGTGCCAGCAGCCGGACGGCAACTAATGAAAAACTGTTTTTT CASSRTATNEKLFF
TRBD2 NA TRBJ2-5 TRBV9 TGTGCCAGCAGGGGAAGGGGCGGGAGCCGAGAGACCCAGTACTTC CASRGRGGSRETQYF
NA few TRBJ2-5 TRBV6-5 TGTGCCAGCAGTTACCGGGCCCAAGAGACCCAGTACTTC CASSYRAQETQYF
TRBD2 few TRBJ2-1 TRBV6-5 TGTGCCAGCAGAGGGACTAACTCCTACAATGAGCAGTTCTTC CASRGTNSYNEQFF
NA few TRBJ2-1 TRBV5-1 TGCGCCAGCAGCTTTGCCCAGGAAAATGAGCAGTTCTTC CASSFAQENEQFF
NA NA TRBJ2-5 TRBV30 TGTGCCTGGAGTGTCTCGGACGCGGGTGGCTACAAAGAGACCCAGTACTTC CAWSVSDAGGYKETQYF
NA NA TRBJ2-3 TRBV6-1 TGTGCCAGCAGTGATGGGGGAGGAGATACGCAGTATTTT CASSDGGGDTQYF
NA once TRBJ1-1 TRBV6-1 TGTGCCAGCAGTGAAACGGGGTGGGACACTGAAGCTTTCTTT CASSETGWDTEAFF
TRBD1 once TRBJ2-7 TRBV27 TGTGCCAGCAGTTCCACAGGGGCCTGGGGCGAGCAGTACTTC CASSSTGAWGEQYF
NA NA TRBJ2-3 TRBV5-1 TGCGCCAGCAGCTTGGATCTAGCCCGGGAGTATTTT CASSLDLAREYF
TRBD1 NA TRBJ2-7 TRBV7-3 TGTGCCAGCAGCCCCGGACAGGGGGCAACCTACGAGCAGTACTTC CASSPGQGATYEQYF
NA NA TRBJ1-5 TRBV4-1 TGCGCCAGCAGCCAAGAGGGGGGCCCCCAGCCCCAGCATTTT CASSQEGGPQPQHF
TRBD1 few TRBJ2-7 TRBV27 TGTGCCAGCAGGCCACAGGGGGGTCCTTACGAGCAGTACTTC CASRPQGGPYEQYF
TRBD1 NA TRBJ2-7 TRBV11-3 TGTGCCAGCAGCCCGGGACAGGGAGAGTACGAGCAGTACTTC CASSPGQGEYEQYF
NA NA TRBJ2-7 TRBV30 TGTGCCTGGGGGTCCTACGAGCAGTACTTC CAWGSYEQYF